This TCR beta chain was recovered during a study of T cell changes during pregnancy in multiple sclerosis. The germline V gene has CDR1 SGHNT and CDR2 YYREEE (reference sequence). The CDR3 covers 16 residues. The J segment lost 5 bases and the V segment lost 3 bases, leaving 8 bases of the junction unmatched. The protocol was immunoSEQ multiplex PCR, while the TCRdb copy is restricted to in-frame clones and leaves out a portion. Of some 9,100 clones in the sample, around 80% were seen once. The receptor was derived from a female donor in good health, enrolled as a control in a pregnancy study. The rearrangement joins TRBV5-4 to TRBJ2-2, with 9 bases aligning to TRBD1. The specimen comprised CD8+ T cells from peripheral blood mononuclear cells, sampled in the third trimester of pregnancy. This CDR3 reads CASSWEQGAGTGELFF. Written as DNA, the CDR3 is TGTGCCAGCAGCTGGGAACAGGGGGCCGGGACCGGGGAGCTGTTTTTT.